The next 10 T cell receptor beta chains were all read from a single sample in a study of T cell repertoires in cytomegalovirus infection (dated by TCRdb to about 2019). These reads were obtained on an Illumina HiSeq 1500. Starting from the raw public reads, TCRdb applied fastp trimming at Q25, assembled clones with MiXCR and retained in-frame beta chains. Entries that share a CDR3 protein sequence are merged under the most common genes and DNA. The sample data list 500,000 to 600,000 distinct CDR3 sequences, and more than 15% of these were observed just once. Roughly 25% of the sample goes to the ten largest clones. Input material: CD8+ T cells from PBMCs. The source is a human donor in good health (CMV status not recorded). Some clones in this sample may be carry-over from other donors' samples.

This clonotype was seen a handful of times. The CDR3 DNA follows: TGTGCCAGCAGTTACCCAGGGGCGGATGAAAAACTGTTTTTT. Translation: CASSYPGADEKLFF. J is TRBJ1-4 and V is TRBV6-6, with D perhaps TRBD1 (6 bases). V gave up 2 bases and J gave up 6 bases, with 10 bases separating them. The CDR3 extends over 14 amino acids. Germline values: CDR1 MNHNY, CDR2 SVGAGI (reference sequence).

In the case of this clonotype: A much larger clone differs by one base, so this may be a read error. The conserved phenylalanine or tryptophan normally closing the CDR3 is absent here, so this likely arose from a read error. The CDR3 coding sequence is TGTGCCACCTGGACAGGGGGCTCCTATAATTCACCCCTCCACCTT. Its protein is CATWTGGSYNSPLHL. V usage is TRBV6-1 and J usage is TRBJ1-6; 10 bases line up with TRBD1. V dropped 10 bases and J dropped 0; count of bases not matched to a gene: 3. Germline V lookup: CDR1 MNHNS, CDR2 SASEGT. The length of the CDR3 is 15 residues.

This clonotype was observed many times. The rearrangement joins TRBV7-9 to TRBJ1-1; 10 positions match TRBD1. The length of the CDR3 is 16 residues. J lost 5 bases, V lost 5 bases, and 11 bases had no gene match. Germline values: CDR1 SEHNR, CDR2 FQNEAQ (reference sequence). DNA for the CDR3: TGTGCCAGCAGCGCCACCCGGGACAGGGGTGCAACTGAAGCTTTCTTT. Amino acids: CASSATRDRGATEAFF.

This clonotype was picked up a small number of times. J is TRBJ1-1 and V is TRBV2, with D unclear. There are 18 residues in the CDR3. V was trimmed by 6 bases and J by 0 bases, leaving 23 bases between them. CDR1 SNHLY and CDR2 FYNNEI come from the germline V gene. CDR3 coding DNA: TGTGCCAGCAGAGGAGGACCGAGGATTCCCTTTTTGAACACTGAAGCTTTCTTT. It is translated as CASRGGPRIPFLNTEAFF.

In regard to this clonotype: A read error may account for a junction end that differs from germline. This chain connects TRBV5-3 to TRBJ1-2; D uncertain. TRBV5-3 is reported as an ORF; its role is uncertain. The CDR3 extends over 15 amino acids. CDR3 sequence (DNA): TGTGCCAGCAGCTTGTTGCGGTTGGACCCCTATGGCTACACCTTC. Its translation is CASSLLRLDPYGYTF.

This clonotype was seen repeatedly, ten times or more. This chain connects TRBV27 to TRBJ1-1; 8 nucleotides agree with TRBD1. V lost 6 bases to trimming and J lost 7 bases; unmatched junction nucleotides: 4. The germline CDR1 and CDR2 sequences are MNHEY and SMNVEV (reference sequence). This CDR3 has 12 residues. CDR3 DNA sequence: TGTGCCAGCAGCAGGGACAGGTATGAAGCTTTCTTT. Translating gives CASSRDRYEAFF.

This clonotype was observed at least ten times. This chain uses TRBV27 with TRBJ2-4; TRBD2 might be the D (6 bases). V was shortened by 6 bases and J by 8 bases, with 14 bases between the two germline ends. Germline CDR1 reads MNHEY; CDR2 reads SMNVEV (reference sequence). The CDR3 contains 13 residues. For the CDR3, the DNA is TGTGCCAGCAGCCGATCAGGGACTGACATTCAGTACTTC. It codes for CASSRSGTDIQYF.

This clonotype was counted a few times. The chain uses TRBV27 and TRBJ2-7, with a tentative D call TRBD2 (6 bases). The germline gives CDR1 MNHEY, CDR2 SMNVEV (reference sequence). This CDR3 spans 16 amino acids. Trimming cost V 4 bases and J 3 bases, with 19 bases left between them. The CDR3 sequence: CASSSRDPGGDYEQYF. DNA for the CDR3: TGTGCCAGCAGTTCGCGGGATCCCGGAGGGGACTACGAGCAGTACTTC.

This clonotype was detected ten times or more. The rearrangement links TRBV7-2 to TRBJ2-1; possibly TRBD2 for D (5 bases). Germline CDR1 and CDR2: SGHTA and FQGNSA. The CDR3 consists of 15 residues. Trimming pared 5 bases from V and 0 bases from J, leaving 11 bases between. CDR3 loop: CASSPLGSSYNEQFF. In DNA, the CDR3 is TGTGCCAGCAGCCCTCTAGGGAGCTCCTACAATGAGCAGTTCTTC.

A remark on this clonotype: Because the CDR3 is missing its conserved closing phenylalanine or tryptophan, this is likely a read error. The chain links TRBV28 to TRBJ2-7; 7 bases are a match to TRBD1. The germline gives CDR1 MDHEN, CDR2 SYDVKM. V lost 3 bases to trimming and J lost 3 bases; unmatched junction nucleotides: 5. The CDR3 covers 14 residues. The CDR3 DNA sequence: TGTGCCAGCAGTTTTTGGCGGACAGGCTACGAGCAGTACTTA. It specifies CASSFWRTGYEQYL.